This TCR beta chain stems from a study of CD8+CD57+ T cells in acquired aplastic anemia (dated by TCRdb to about 2018). For the study in its entirety: Extracted DNA from sorted CD4+ and CD8+ cells averaged about 3 ug, ranging from about 0.17 to 30 ug. Healthy donor samples averaged roughly 9.8 million reads for CD4+ and about 12 million for CD8+ cells. Here is what the overall study found, with its caveats: Although 25 to 30 CD8+ CDR3 sequences were shared by patients and controls, these sequences appeared highly expressed in patients and within the immunodominant clones of patients. No significant difference in CD8+ Simpson's diversity was found between patients and healthy controls (P=0.060).

In this study, sorted CD4+ and CD8+ T cells from the blood of healthy subjects and of severe aplastic anemia patients had their TCR repertoires deep-sequenced. Ficoll-Paque density gradient centrifugation was used to isolate peripheral blood mononuclear cells. Before DNA was extracted, CD4+ and CD8+ T cells were sorted using either FACS or magnetic beads. Profiling of TCR beta VDJ combinations and CDR3 sequences used genomic DNA as the template. An Illumina HiSeq 2000 was used for TCR repertoire sequencing. Turning to the authors' computational methods: TRBV/TRBJ rearrangement plots, CDR3 size and DJ length profiles, and Simpson's diversity index were used to evaluate the repertoires. The immunodominant clone was defined as the most abundant DNA sequence in deep sequencing data. CDR3 amino acid sequences were checked for sharing across subjects and were also compared against the VDJdb database and published repertoires. Using fastp trimming at Q25 and MiXCR clonotype assembly, TCRdb reanalyzed the public sequencing data and kept in-frame beta chains. Each entry merges the rows of one CDR3 protein and shows their most common DNA and genes. The V and J calls and clone size are TCRdb's, not the authors'. The sample contains over 150,000 distinct CDR3 sequences, roughly 48% of them found a single time. The top ten constitute approximately 1% of the sample.

Concerning this clonotype itself: The specificity of this receptor is unknown. No much larger clonotype is one base removed from it; base qualities were not supplied.

From a lookup of the germline V gene (reference sequence), CDR1 and CDR2 are LNHNV and YYDKDF. Between the V and J ends, shortened by 0 bases and 7 bases respectively, the junction contains 13 bases. Taken from cysteine to phenylalanine, the CDR3 has 15 residues. Of all the DNA, just the CDR3 is kept, 45 bases in frame from base 1. Material for sequencing was sorted CD4+, CD8+, or CD8+CD57+ T cells (not recorded which) from PBMCs. The sequence came from a human donor in good health. This sequence uses TRBV15 and TRBJ2-1; the D gene is not confidently resolved. The nucleotide sequence is given as TGTGCCACCAGCAGAGAGCGTCAAGCCTCTAATGAGCAGTTCTTC. This gives the protein CATSRERQASNEQFF.